Described below is a single T cell receptor beta chain sequence and its context. What it recognizes is unknown. This record comes from a study of human T cells and chemical hapten exposure. This CDR3 spans 16 amino acids. The V end lost 3 bases, the J end lost 2 bases, and 16 bases lay between the germline ends. Germline V gene lookup returns CDR1 SGHDT and CDR2 YYEEEE. TCRdb passed the RACE reads through MiXCR, listing each CDR3 protein once. In the table there are approximately 400,000 distinct CDR3 sequences, roughly 4.6% of which are singletons. The time point is: pre-sensitization, week 0. Treatment defined: therapeutic diphenylcyclopropenone sensitization with weekly scalp DPC. Blood sampling occurred before each patch-test application. Study conclusions and caveats: DPC sensitization left the count of TCRs above 1 in 1000 unchanged.

This chain connects TRBV5-6 to TRBJ2-3; TRBD1 might be the D (6 bases). Material: whole blood, obtained in connection with sensitization to the hapten diphenylcyclopropenone (DPC). This sequence was found in a woman between 50 and 59 years old with alopecia areata. Some clones in this sample may be carry-over from other donors' samples. Here the CDR3 DNA reads TGTGCCAGCAGCTCAAACCCCGGGACACTCACAGATACGCAGTATTTT. It yields the protein CASSSNPGTLTDTQYF.